This TCR beta chain was observed in a study of shared clonotypes between healthy human individuals (dated by TCRdb to 2018 to 2020). Looking at the study overall: Three men and two women, aged 18 to 49 years, made up the cohort. The study deeply sequenced blood TCR repertoires of about 5 healthy adults to estimate repertoire size and the extent of clonotype sharing between individuals. For each donor, CD4 naive and CD4 memory were each given three plates, CD8 naive was given two plates, and CD8 memory was given one plate. Leukapheresis yielded between about 0.9 and 9 billion PBMCs per donor. Libraries were prepared and TCR repertoires were sequenced by different laboratories using diverse techniques, in order to increase sequencing depth and limit assay-specific biases. Here is what the overall study found, with its caveats: Compared with non-shared clonotypes, the clonotypes found in all four sorted-subset donors had higher generation probabilities. Approximately 5% of naive CD4, 3.5% of naive CD8, around 2.3% of memory CD4, and 0.35% to 0.5% of memory CD8 clonotypes were shared across several donors. Even with the large sequencing depth, rarefaction of the sorted-subset datasets indicated that sequencing was incomplete. Only blood was sampled, and tissue TCR repertoires likely differ from those in blood. The small number of donors limited the genetic and exposure-history diversity represented. Larger estimated clonotype richness was generally found for naive subsets than for memory subsets. Based on pairwise subsampling, the degree of clonotype sharing among donors was expected to be affected by sequencing depth.

Healthy HIV-negative adults with no recently reported acute infections or vaccinations were included as donors. All donors were Caucasian adults living in Nashville, Tennessee, USA. CD4+ T cells were enriched through magnetic negative selection, after which naive cells were positively selected on CD45RA and the remaining negative fraction served as the memory subset. Blood was collected by leukapheresis, and PBMCs were isolated by Ficoll-Histopaque density gradient centrifugation and then cryopreserved in liquid nitrogen vapor phase. Purity and quantity of every magnetically sorted T cell population were checked by analytical flow cytometry. Genomic DNA was isolated from every sorted fraction and measured by UV absorbance on a Nanodrop 2000c. As regards this clone: Its antigen remains undetermined. Per-nucleotide qualities are absent, and no much larger clonotype sits a single base away.

TCR CDR3 regions were amplified from genomic DNA by multiplex PCR using the deep immunoSEQ assay. For each cell subset, the extracted genomic DNA was distributed evenly across all wells of several immunoSEQ 96-well plates, and each plate served as one replicate. For sorted subsets, each replicate PCR was loaded with around 220 ng genomic DNA, equivalent to some 31,000 T cell genomes. Purified libraries were quantified with a Qubit 3.0 fluorometer, sized on a Bioanalyzer 2100, and re-quantified with the KAPA Library Quantification kit. A separate single-read 150-cycle Illumina NextSeq 550 flow cell was used to sequence each immunoSEQ 96-well plate. Turning to the authors' computational methods: The immunoSEQ output contained only junctional sequences without quality scores, so filtering could not match that applied to full-length reads. Sequences were annotated with PyIR, a Python wrapper for IgBLAST v1.9, using IMGT germline references to assign V/J genes and CDR3. Any read was removed if the V/J assignment was weak (E-value above 1e-6), the CDR3 was missing, or the read contained stop codons, out-of-frame junctions, or ambiguous translated residues. V3J clonotypes were defined as sequences sharing the same inferred V gene, J gene, and CDR3 amino acid sequence. The percentage overlap between two repertoires was calculated by dividing the number of shared unique clonotypes by the size of the smaller repertoire. Richness of each repertoire was evaluated using RTK rarefaction, the Chao1 estimator, and Recon v2.1 estimates of unobserved clonotypes. Generation probabilities were computed with OLGA for all TCRbeta clonotypes obtained by the gDNA method from four donors. As stored in TCRdb, this immuneACCESS dataset retains in-frame rearrangements with V and J assigned. A fraction of the clones does not appear; measured against another copy, unresolved V genes explain less than half of the discrepancy, and the remainder lacks a known reason. The V and J calls and clone size come from that table; D and trimming were worked out from the DNA. The sample includes 850,000 to 1,200,000 clones, with 65% to 80% observed a single time. 1.4% to 1.5% of the sample goes to the ten largest clones.

The specimen was memory CD4+ T cells sorted from blood. What this sample's cell subset or site label stands for: CD45RA-negative fraction. The TCR was taken from a man aged 18 to 29 in good health.

Here the CDR3 is given as CASSSGQTMNTEAFF. At the DNA level, the sequence is TGCGCCAGCAGCTCGGGACAGACCATGAACACTGAAGCTTTCTTT. The chain is encoded by TRBV5-1 joined to TRBJ1-1, with TRBD1 identical over 7 junction bases. The germline V gene gives CDR1 as SGHRS and CDR2 as YFSETQ. CDR3 length: 15 amino acids, cysteine to phenylalanine. Only CDR3 DNA remains: 45 bases, in frame from the first base. After removal of 3 bases from V and 0 bases from J, the junction retains 5 bases not matched to a gene.